The 27 T cell receptor beta chains presented below share a single source sample, sequenced in a study of T cells after yellow fever vaccination. TCRdb reanalysed the 5' RACE reads using MiXCR and keeps one entry per CDR3 protein. Counted here are approximately 120,000 distinct CDR3 sequences, about 16% occurring once; the ten biggest clones make up more than 40%. The sequencing here drew on CD8+ T cells sorted from PBMCs, taken 5 days after the yellow fever booster vaccination. The receptors come from a man aged 18 to 29 who received the YFV17D yellow fever vaccine.

Only a few counts were recorded for this clonotype. The gene calls are TRBV25-1 and TRBJ2-5, with 12 nucleotides matching TRBD2. Germline V gene sequence: CDR1 MGHDK, CDR2 SYGVNS. The CDR3 is 15 residues long. The ends lost 4 bases at V and 7 bases at J; junction bases unmatched: 7. CDR3 sequence: CASSVLAGGVGTQYF. The CDR3 DNA reads TGTGCCAGCAGTGTACTAGCGGGGGGCGTGGGGACCCAGTACTTC.

The chain combines TRBV6-1 with TRBJ1-6, with 7 nucleotides matching TRBD1. CDR1 MNHNS and CDR2 SASEGT come from the germline V gene. This CDR3 is built from 16 residues. Losses at the gene ends were 4 bases for V and 3 bases for J; bases not matched to a gene: 6. As DNA, the CDR3 is TGTGCCAGCAGTGCGACAGGGACCTTCTATAATTCACCCCTCCACTTT. Residues: CASSATGTFYNSPLHF.

This clonotype was detected only a few times. The chain recombines TRBV5-1 with TRBJ2-5; possible D gene TRBD2, 6 bases. The CDR3 consists of 14 residues. V was cut by 2 bases and J by 2 bases, with 10 bases left in between. Germline V gene sequence: CDR1 SGHRS, CDR2 YFSETQ. As DNA, the CDR3 is TGCGCCAGCAGCTTTCCCGCGGGGCAAGAGACCCAGTACTTC. Protein: CASSFPAGQETQYF.

This clonotype was counted a single time. This rearrangement joins TRBV4-1 to TRBJ2-7; 8 bases are a match to TRBD2. This CDR3 is built from 15 residues. J lost 5 bases, V lost 0 bases, and 6 bases had no gene match. Germline CDR1 reads MGHRA; CDR2 reads YSYEKL. The chain's CDR3 is CASSQERAGGHEQYF. The CDR3, as DNA: TGCGCCAGCAGCCAAGAAAGGGCGGGGGGCCACGAGCAGTACTTC.

The rearrangement uses TRBV15 and TRBJ1-2; D might be TRBD1 (5 bases). Between the trimmed V and J ends, which lost 0 bases and 2 bases, there was a span of 7 bases. The germline V gene has CDR1 LNHNV and CDR2 YYDKDF (reference sequence). The CDR3 length is 14 residues. CDR3 nucleotide sequence: TGTGCCACCAGCAGAGAGGGGGGAAACTATGGCTACACCTTC. Protein sequence: CATSREGGNYGYTF.

This clonotype has a handful of counts. The chain carries TRBV9 and TRBJ1-1; D gene uncertain. Trimming left V 0 bases short and J 0 bases short, with 15 bases between. Germline V gene lookup returns CDR1 SGDLS and CDR2 YYNGEE. The CDR3 has 17 residues. The CDR3 DNA reads as TGTGCCAGCAGCGTAGAGGGTGGACGCTTCATGAACACTGAAGCTTTCTTT. Protein: CASSVEGGRFMNTEAFF.

This clonotype has just a few counts. The chain is built from TRBV6-4 and TRBJ2-1; no reliable D call. Germline values: CDR1 MRHNA, CDR2 SNTAGT. This CDR3 is 14 amino acids long. V was shortened by 0 bases and J by 2 bases, with 5 bases between the two germline ends. The CDR3, as DNA: TGTGCCAGCAGTGACTCTAGTCCCTACAATGAGCAGTTCTTC. Its translation is CASSDSSPYNEQFF.

The chain is built from TRBV12-3 or TRBV12-4 and TRBJ2-1; D not certain. The V gene lost 6 bases and the J gene lost 6 bases, with 6 bases spanning the gap. The length of the CDR3 is 11 residues. This CDR3 reads CASRDSNEQFF. The CDR3 DNA reads as TGTGCCAGCAGGGATAGCAATGAGCAGTTCTTC.

A few counts support this clonotype. The chain carries TRBV12-3 or TRBV12-4 and TRBJ2-3; D gene ambiguous. The CDR3 is made up of 13 amino acids. V gave up 7 bases and J gave up 6 bases, with 14 bases separating them. The CDR3 reads CASTPSAWDTQYF. CDR3 DNA sequence: TGTGCCAGCACACCTTCTGCTTGGGATACGCAGTATTTT.

This clonotype was seen a few times. The chain recombines TRBV4-3 with TRBJ2-1, with TRBD2 matching over 12 bases. Germline loops: CDR1 LGHNA, CDR2 YSLEER. V was clipped by 1 base and J by 0 bases; unmatched bases: 4. The CDR3 has 18 amino acids. CDR3 nucleotide sequence: TGCGCCAGCAGCCAAGGACTAGCGGGGGCCTTCTCCTACAATGAGCAGTTCTTC. The encoded protein is CASSQGLAGAFSYNEQFF.

V usage is TRBV5-5 and J usage is TRBJ2-2; D might be TRBD1 (5 bases). The CDR3 is made up of 16 amino acids. CDR1 and CDR2 from the germline V gene are SGHKS and YYEKEE (reference sequence). The V and J ends lost 4 bases and 1 base respectively, with 14 bases between them. The CDR3 loop is CASSPLDSLNTGELFF. The CDR3 nucleotides read TGTGCCAGCAGCCCCCTTGACAGCTTGAACACCGGGGAGCTGTTTTTT.

This chain joins TRBV7-9 and TRBJ2-1; D remains unclear. Per the germline V gene, CDR1 is SEHNR and CDR2 is FQNEAQ (reference sequence). The CDR3 sequence is 12 residues long. Trimming took 5 bases from V and 4 from J, leaving 6 bases between them. Here the CDR3 DNA reads TGTGCCAGCAGCGAGCTTTACAATGAGCAGTTCTTC. Translated, it gives CASSELYNEQFF.

This clonotype was seen a handful of times. CDR3 protein: CAISESRTPGNTIYF. The DNA of the CDR3 is TGTGCCATCAGTGAGTCACGGACCCCTGGAAACACCATATATTTT. The chain has TRBV10-3 and TRBJ1-3; D is unresolved. Germline values: CDR1 ENHRY, CDR2 SYGVKD. The CDR3 sequence is 15 residues long. Trimming pared 0 bases from V and 2 bases from J, leaving 8 bases between.

V is TRBV29-1 and J is TRBJ2-7; D ambiguous. V lost 1 base and J lost 0, with 7 bases in between. The germline V gene has CDR1 SQVTM and CDR2 ANQGSEA. The CDR3 runs 13 residues. The CDR3 loop reads CSVEGGTSYEQYF. Written as DNA, the CDR3 is TGCAGCGTTGAAGGGGGTACCTCCTACGAGCAGTACTTC.

This clonotype was counted many times. The chain joins TRBV20-1 to TRBJ2-1; TRBD2 agrees at 12 bases. Germline CDR1 reads DFQATT; CDR2 reads SNEGSKA (reference sequence). V lost 3 bases, J lost 9 bases, and 9 bases stayed unmatched. The length of the CDR3 is 15 residues. The CDR3 here is CSASLASGGAAEQFF. The DNA of the CDR3 is TGCAGTGCTAGTCTGGCTAGCGGGGGGGCCGCTGAGCAGTTCTTC.

This chain uses TRBV5-4 with TRBJ2-3, with 8 nucleotides matching TRBD2. V lost 7 bases and J lost 3; bases outside the gene matches: 7. Germline lookup yields CDR1 SGHNT and CDR2 YYREEE (reference sequence). The CDR3 is 14 amino acids. The CDR3 DNA reads as TGTGCCAGCGCCGGGGGGGCGGGTACAGATACGCAGTATTTT. This sequence encodes CASAGGAGTDTQYF.

This clonotype was seen repeatedly, ten times or more. This chain joins TRBV6-1 and TRBJ2-3; TRBD2 is a possible D gene (5 bases). CDR1 MNHNS and CDR2 SASEGT come from the germline V gene. V lost 7 bases, J lost 1 base, and 15 bases lay in between. The CDR3 spans 15 residues. CDR3 loop: CASTVGRVGTDTQYF. The CDR3, as DNA: TGTGCCAGCACTGTTGGGCGGGTCGGCACAGATACGCAGTATTTT.

This clonotype was counted only a few times. The J gene is TRBJ2-7, the V gene TRBV5-4; D is ambiguous. V was trimmed by 5 bases and J by 0 bases, leaving 12 bases between them. Germline lookup yields CDR1 SGHNT and CDR2 YYREEE (reference sequence). The CDR3 runs to 14 residues. The CDR3 DNA sequence: TGTGCCAGCAGTGTCGGCGGACCCTCCTACGAGCAGTACTTC. It yields the protein CASSVGGPSYEQYF.

This clonotype was recorded a few times. The chain uses TRBV6-5 and TRBJ2-1; TRBD1 agrees at 10 bases. The CDR3 totals 15 residues. With 2 bases clipped from V and 5 bases from J, the junction kept 3 bases outside the gene matches. CDR1 MNHEY and CDR2 SVGAGI come from the germline V gene. For the CDR3, the DNA is TGTGCCAGCAGTTACGGGACAGGGGACCACAATGAGCAGTTCTTC. It is translated as CASSYGTGDHNEQFF.

The chain has TRBV11-2 and TRBJ2-3, with D uncertain. Germline V CDR1 and CDR2: SGHAT, FQNNGV. CDR3 size: 16 residues. V gave up 4 bases and J gave up 2 bases, with 16 bases separating them. This CDR3 is CASSSVGQPDTDTQYF. The CDR3 nucleotides are TGTGCCAGCAGCTCAGTAGGGCAGCCAGACACAGATACGCAGTATTTT. Filled out from reference TRBV11-2 and TRBJ2-3, the complete variable domain reads EAGVAQSPRYKIIEKRQSVAFWCNPISGHATLYWYQQILGQGPKLLIQFQNNGVVDDSQLPKDRFSAERLKGVDSTLKIQPAKLEDSAVYLCASSSVGQPDTDTQYFGPGTRLTVL.

This clonotype appeared once. V usage is TRBV12-3 or TRBV12-4 and J usage is TRBJ2-3; weak D call: TRBD2 (6 bases). Trimming removed 6 bases at V and 6 bases at J, with 16 bases between. This CDR3 is built from 14 residues. The CDR3 here is CASSLTRMTDTQYF. The CDR3 coding sequence is TGTGCCAGCAGCCTGACTAGGATGACGGATACGCAGTATTTT.

The J gene is TRBJ2-7, the V gene TRBV4-2; TRBD2 aligns across 8 bases. The germline V gene has CDR1 LGHNA and CDR2 YNFKEQ. Trimming took 4 bases from V and 5 from J; bases not matched to a gene: 7. CDR3 size: 14 residues. The CDR3 here is CASSPPGGIDEQYF. The CDR3 DNA sequence: TGTGCCAGCAGCCCCCCGGGGGGGATCGACGAGCAGTACTTC.

This clonotype occurred a few times. The V call is TRBV20-1, the J call TRBJ2-2; D is ambiguous. This CDR3 is 14 amino acids long. V was shortened by 3 bases and J by 6 bases, with 14 bases between the two germline ends. Germline V CDR1 and CDR2: DFQATT, SNEGSKA (reference sequence). CDR3 protein: CSARVESGAGELFF. The CDR3 nucleotides are TGCAGTGCTAGGGTTGAATCGGGCGCCGGGGAGCTGTTTTTT.

The chain links TRBV7-9 to TRBJ1-1; D not resolved. V was cut by 5 bases and J by 10 bases, with 11 bases left in between. The germline gives CDR1 SEHNR, CDR2 FQNEAQ (reference sequence). The CDR3 sequence is 11 residues long. The CDR3 DNA reads as TGTGCCAGCAGCCCCGCCCTCGGAGCTTTCTTT. This sequence encodes CASSPALGAFF.

This clonotype occurred many times. J is TRBJ2-2 and V is TRBV29-1, with D unclear. The CDR3 runs to 11 residues. V gave up 6 bases and J gave up 6 bases, with 8 bases separating them. CDR1 SQVTM and CDR2 ANQGSEA come from the germline V gene. The CDR3 DNA is TGCAGCGTGGGTTGGCCCGGGGAGCTGTTTTTT. Translated, it gives CSVGWPGELFF.

The CDR3 loop is CASSQASGGRNEQFF. The CDR3 DNA reads as TGCGCCAGCAGCCAAGCTAGCGGGGGGCGGAATGAGCAGTTCTTC. This rearrangement joins TRBV4-1 to TRBJ2-1; 11 nucleotides match TRBD2. The CDR3 has 15 amino acids. The junction had 3 bases not matched to a gene; V was cut back by 1 base and J by 7 bases. Germline-derived CDR1 and CDR2 are MGHRA and YSYEKL.

This clonotype came up a few times. The rearrangement links TRBV7-8 to TRBJ2-3; TRBD2 might be the D (7 bases). The germline V gene has CDR1 SGHVS and CDR2 FQNEAQ. Trimming stripped 2 bases from V and 0 bases from J, with 12 bases between. The CDR3 runs 16 residues. The CDR3 loop is CASSLPAGASTDTQYF. In nucleotides, the CDR3 is TGTGCCAGCAGCTTACCGGCGGGGGCCAGCACAGATACGCAGTATTTT.